These 17 T cell receptor beta chains originate from one sample sequenced in a study of shared clonotypes between healthy human individuals. Repertoires were generated with immunoSEQ multiplex PCR, while TCRdb's copy carries only in-frame clones and drops some. The table has 2 million to 2.5 million clones, 90% to 95% seen once. Source material: naive CD4+ T cells from PBMCs. The subset denotes: CD45RA+ positively selected. The receptors shown here come from a man aged 18 to 35 in good health. Some clones in this sample may be carry-over from other donors' samples.

This rearrangement joins TRBV9 to TRBJ2-1; D uncertain. Germline lookup yields CDR1 SGDLS and CDR2 YYNGEE. V was pared by 3 bases and J by 2 bases, with 12 bases between. The CDR3 is 15 residues long. CDR3 loop: CASSAKVGPYNEQFF. CDR3 coding DNA: TGTGCCAGCAGCGCCAAAGTCGGCCCCTACAATGAGCAGTTCTTC.

For this clone: Other DNA sequences in this sample translate to the same CDR3. V usage is TRBV5-1 and J usage is TRBJ1-1; D unclear. Trimming took 0 bases from V and 3 from J, leaving 6 bases between them. The CDR3 runs 13 residues. CDR1 is SGHRS, CDR2 YFSETQ, per germline. The CDR3 bases are TGCGCCAGCAGCTTGGGAGGAGACACTGAAGCTTTCTTT. Protein sequence: CASSLGGDTEAFF.

The chain employs TRBV4-3 and TRBJ1-1; unclear D gene. This CDR3 contains 15 residues. Trimming stripped 4 bases from V and 0 bases from J, with 12 bases between. Germline-derived CDR1 and CDR2 are LGHNA and YSLEER. CDR3 residues: CASSRDGRMNTEAFF. As DNA, the CDR3 is TGCGCCAGCAGCCGCGACGGACGGATGAACACTGAAGCTTTCTTT.

This clone was seen just once. The rearrangement links TRBV19 to TRBJ1-4; perhaps TRBD1 as D (5 bases). The germline gives CDR1 LNHDA, CDR2 SQIVND (reference sequence). The CDR3 runs 14 residues. V was shortened by 7 bases and J by 5 bases, with 14 bases between the two germline ends. CDR3 region: CASKPGRLNEKLFF. CDR3 nucleotide sequence: TGTGCCAGTAAGCCGGGACGGCTGAATGAAAAACTGTTTTTT.

J is TRBJ2-7 and V is TRBV10-3, with 11 positions matching TRBD2. Germline V gives CDR1 ENHRY, CDR2 SYGVKD. With 2 bases clipped from V and 4 bases from J, the junction kept 16 bases outside the gene matches. CDR3 length equals 19 residues. CDR3 nucleotide sequence: TGTGCCATCAGTGAGGTCAATATGGTAGCGGGAGGGAACTTGTACGAGCAGTACTTC. It codes for CAISEVNMVAGGNLYEQYF.

The chain links TRBV28 to TRBJ2-3, with D perhaps assigned TRBD1 or TRBD2 (5 bases each). With 7 bases removed from V and 2 bases from J, the gap between germline ends came to 13 bases. This CDR3 has 14 amino acids. Germline values: CDR1 MDHEN, CDR2 SYDVKM. The CDR3 bases are TGTGCCAGCACCGGGACCCTGCTCACAGATACGCAGTATTTT. Protein product: CASTGTLLTDTQYF.

Of note for this clone: The sample carries other DNA sequences with the same CDR3. The V and J genes are TRBV29-1 and TRBJ1-1; the D is unclear. The V end lost 6 bases, the J end lost 1 base, and 6 bases lay between the germline ends. The CDR3 is made up of 11 amino acids. Per the germline V gene, CDR1 is SQVTM and CDR2 is ANQGSEA. The CDR3 sequence is CSVGENTEAFF. The CDR3 region has the DNA TGCAGCGTGGGAGAGAACACTGAAGCTTTCTTT.

V and J are TRBV7-8 and TRBJ2-7; 9 positions match TRBD2. V shed 5 bases and J 6 bases; nucleotides not matched to a gene: 11. Germline V CDR1 and CDR2: SGHVS, FQNEAQ. The CDR3 has 15 residues. CDR3 sequence: CASSPGGGRVSEQYF. CDR3 nucleotides: TGTGCCAGCAGCCCCGGGGGCGGGAGGGTTAGCGAGCAGTACTTC.

The chain is built from TRBV2 and TRBJ2-1; 14 bases agree with TRBD2. The germline V gene encodes CDR1 SNHLY and CDR2 FYNNEI. Trimming took 1 base from V and 0 from J; bases not matched to a gene: 2. The CDR3 has 18 residues. In nucleotides, the CDR3 is TGTGCCAGCAGTGAAGGGGGACTAGCGGGAGACTCCTACAATGAGCAGTTCTTC. Translated: CASSEGGLAGDSYNEQFF. The full variable domain, with the rest looked up from reference TRBV2 and TRBJ2-1, is EPEVTQTPSHQVTQMGQEVILRCVPISNHLYFYWYRQILGQKVEFLVSFYNNEISEKSEIFDDQFSVERPDGSNFTLKIRSTKLEDSAMYFCASSEGGLAGDSYNEQFFGPGTRLTVL.

The table lists this clone with a count of one. V is TRBV5-4 and J is TRBJ1-4; tentatively, D is TRBD1 (5 bases). This CDR3 has 14 amino acids. Trimming stripped 4 bases from V and 4 bases from J, with 11 bases between. CDR1 is SGHNT and CDR2 is YYREEE in the germline V gene (reference sequence). CDR3 region: CASSPWTFNEKLFF. CDR3 DNA sequence: TGTGCCAGCAGCCCTTGGACATTTAATGAAAAACTGTTTTTT.

V and J are TRBV7-2 and TRBJ2-7; TRBD1 or TRBD2 may be the D gene (5 bases each). The CDR3 has 15 amino acids. V was shortened by 5 bases and J by 6 bases, with 20 bases between the two germline ends. The germline CDR1 and CDR2 sequences are SGHTA and FQGNSA. The CDR3, as DNA: TGTGCCAGCAGCGCCCTAGGGGACCCTCTTGGCGAGCAGTACTTC. This sequence encodes CASSALGDPLGEQYF. The entire variable domain, with the rest obtained from reference TRBV7-2 and TRBJ2-7, is as follows: GAGVSQSPSNKVTEKGKDVELRCDPISGHTALYWYRQSLGQGLEFLIYFQGNSAPDKSGLPSDRFSAERTGGSVSTLTIQRTQQEDSAVYLCASSALGDPLGEQYFGPGTRLTVT.

This chain uses TRBV5-1 with TRBJ2-3; 9 bases are shared with TRBD2. Germline loops: CDR1 SGHRS, CDR2 YFSETQ. V was pared by 6 bases and J by 7 bases, with 9 bases of the junction left unmatched. This CDR3 comprises 14 residues. The CDR3 DNA sequence: TGCGCCAGCACCCCCCCTAGCGGGATATATACGCAGTATTTT. Its translation is CASTPPSGIYTQYF.

As regards this clone: Other DNA sequences of this sample code for an identical CDR3. The chain combines TRBV9 with TRBJ2-3, with TRBD2 matching over 8 bases. Germline CDR1 is SGDLS and CDR2 is YYNGEE. The CDR3 runs 15 residues. Unmatched junction bases numbered 3, after V lost 0 bases and J lost 3 bases. The DNA of the CDR3 is TGTGCCAGCAGCGTAGGAACGGGAGGGACAGATACGCAGTATTTT. Its protein is CASSVGTGGTDTQYF. Drawing the rest from reference TRBV9 and TRBJ2-3, the complete variable domain is DSGVTQTPKHLITATGQRVTLRCSPRSGDLSVYWYQQSLDQGLQFLIQYYNGEERAKGNILERFSAQQFPDLHSELNLSSLELGDSALYFCASSVGTGGTDTQYFGPGTRLTVL.

The chain carries TRBV4-1 and TRBJ1-2; 10 bases are a match to TRBD1. The J segment lost 4 bases and the V segment lost 1 base, leaving 18 bases of the junction unmatched. The CDR3 length is 20 residues. Germline CDR1 reads MGHRA; CDR2 reads YSYEKL. CDR3 DNA: TGCGCCAGCAGCCAAGTGCCTGGTTGGGACAGGGGCAGGGTAGGCTATGGCTACACCTTC. Translation gives CASSQVPGWDRGRVGYGYTF.

In this sample, this clone turned up a few times. The J gene is TRBJ1-2, the V gene TRBV7-9, with D uncertain. The CDR3 has 12 residues. With 1 base removed from V and 4 bases from J, the gap between germline ends came to 4 bases. The germline V gene encodes CDR1 SEHNR and CDR2 FQNEAQ (reference sequence). The chain's CDR3 is CASSLGSYGYTF. The DNA for the CDR3 is TGTGCCAGCAGCTTAGGCAGCTATGGCTACACCTTC. The full variable domain, rest sourced from reference TRBV7-9 and TRBJ1-2, is DTGVSQNPRHKITKRGQNVTFRCDPISEHNRLYWYRQTLGQGPEFLTYFQNEAQLEKSRLLSDRFSAERPKGSFSTLEIQRTEQGDSAMYLCASSLGSYGYTFGSGTRLTVV.

For this clone: In the same sample, other DNA sequences code for this CDR3. V is TRBV9 and J is TRBJ2-1, with 10 positions matching TRBD2. CDR3 length equals 15 residues. The V and J ends lost 2 bases and 2 bases, in that order; junction bases with no gene match: 1. Per the germline V gene, CDR1 is SGDLS and CDR2 is YYNGEE. As DNA, the CDR3 is TGTGCCAGCAGCGTGAGCGGGAGGGCCTACAATGAGCAGTTCTTC. It encodes CASSVSGRAYNEQFF.

The CDR3 nucleotides are TGTGCCAGCAGTTTCTCCAGCAATCAGCCCCAGCATTTT. Translation: CASSFSSNQPQHF. This chain links TRBV28 with TRBJ1-5; D is unclear. The germline V gene encodes CDR1 MDHEN and CDR2 SYDVKM. The CDR3 is 13 residues long. Trimming shortened V by 3 bases and J by 1 base, and 4 bases separated the two germline ends.